The rows below give T cell receptor beta chains drawn from one sample of a study of T cell responses to AZD1222 COVID-19 vaccine. Sequenced by immunoSEQ multiplex PCR; TCRdb stores in-frame clones only, minus some. The sample carries 150,000 or so clones, about 93% recorded once. The sequencing used peripheral blood, collected on day 0 of AZD1222 vaccination. Receptor source: an adult in good health. CDR3s include the opening cysteine and the closing phenylalanine or tryptophan. A D gene is named only where the DNA matches it firmly. Rows give clone size only sometimes, using once, few, many, or a class for an expanded clone.

abundance: -
d_gene: -
j_gene: TRBJ1-2
v_gene: TRBV7-2
CDR3nt: TGTGCCAGCAGCCCACGAGCGCTGTATGGCTACACCTTC
CDR3aa: CASSPRALYGYTF

abundance: once
d_gene: TRBD1
j_gene: TRBJ1-6
v_gene: TRBV7-3
CDR3nt: TGTGCCAGTCAGGACAGGGGTAATTCACCCCTCCACTTT
CDR3aa: CASQDRGNSPLHF

abundance: -
d_gene: -
j_gene: TRBJ2-1
v_gene: TRBV5-1
CDR3nt: TGCGCCAGCAACAGGCTATACAATGAGCAGTTCTTC
CDR3aa: CASNRLYNEQFF

abundance: -
d_gene: -
j_gene: TRBJ1-2
v_gene: TRBV19
CDR3nt: TGTGCCAGTAGTGAACCGGGAGTCAGCTACTATGGCTACACCTTC
CDR3aa: CASSEPGVSYYGYTF

abundance: -
d_gene: TRBD1
j_gene: TRBJ1-1
v_gene: TRBV7-8
CDR3nt: TGTGCCAGCAGCGCTGGGACAGGAGTAAACACTGAAGCTTTCTTT
CDR3aa: CASSAGTGVNTEAFF

abundance: -
d_gene: -
j_gene: TRBJ2-7
v_gene: TRBV13
CDR3nt: TGTGCCAGCAGCTTACCCCAGGCTAACGGGTACTACGAGCAGTACTTC
CDR3aa: CASSLPQANGYYEQYF

abundance: -
d_gene: TRBD2
j_gene: TRBJ2-5
v_gene: TRBV7-3
CDR3nt: TGTGCCAGCAGCCTCCGCAGCGGGAGGGGTGAGGAGACCCAGTACTTC
CDR3aa: CASSLRSGRGEETQYF

abundance: -
d_gene: -
j_gene: TRBJ1-1
v_gene: TRBV14
CDR3nt: TGTGCCAGCAGCCAGGGGGTGAACACTGAAGCTTTCTTT
CDR3aa: CASSQGVNTEAFF

abundance: -
d_gene: TRBD1
j_gene: TRBJ1-3
v_gene: TRBV19
CDR3nt: TGTGCCAGTAACGACAGGGCGGGTGGAAACACCATATATTTT
CDR3aa: CASNDRAGGNTIYF

abundance: -
d_gene: -
j_gene: TRBJ1-1
v_gene: TRBV9
CDR3nt: TGTGCCAGCAGCGTAATGGGGGGCGACACTGAAGCTTTCTTT
CDR3aa: CASSVMGGDTEAFF

abundance: -
d_gene: TRBD2
j_gene: TRBJ2-1
v_gene: TRBV3-1/TRBV3-2
CDR3nt: TGTGCCAGCAGCCAAGATGAAACTAGCGGGAGGGCTTATGAGCAGTTCTTC
CDR3aa: CASSQDETSGRAYEQFF

abundance: -
d_gene: TRBD1
j_gene: TRBJ1-1
v_gene: TRBV2
CDR3nt: TGTGCCAGCAGGAGACAGGGGTTGAACACTGAAGCTTTCTTT
CDR3aa: CASRRQGLNTEAFF

abundance: -
d_gene: -
j_gene: TRBJ1-1
v_gene: TRBV2
CDR3nt: TGTGCCAGCAGTTGGGACCGGGTGGTGAACACTGAAGCTTTCTTT
CDR3aa: CASSWDRVVNTEAFF

abundance: -
d_gene: -
j_gene: TRBJ2-1
v_gene: TRBV7-3
CDR3nt: TGTGCCAGCAGCTTAGGGGGGAGACTCTTGGGGAATGAGCAGTTCTTC
CDR3aa: CASSLGGRLLGNEQFF

abundance: -
d_gene: TRBD1
j_gene: TRBJ1-5
v_gene: TRBV28
CDR3nt: TGTGCCAGCAGTTTGCCTACAGGGGAAAATCAGCCCCAGCATTTT
CDR3aa: CASSLPTGENQPQHF

abundance: -
d_gene: TRBD1
j_gene: TRBJ2-5
v_gene: TRBV6-5
CDR3nt: TGTGCCAGCAGTTACGGGACAGGGGTACAAGAGACCCAGTACTTC
CDR3aa: CASSYGTGVQETQYF

abundance: -
d_gene: -
j_gene: TRBJ1-3
v_gene: TRBV20-1
CDR3nt: TGCAGTGCTAGTCCGCCGGGCTCTGGAAACACCATATATTTT
CDR3aa: CSASPPGSGNTIYF

abundance: -
d_gene: TRBD1
j_gene: TRBJ1-3
v_gene: TRBV7-9
CDR3nt: TGTGCCAGCAGCTTTGATGGGACAGGGAGAAACACCATATATTTT
CDR3aa: CASSFDGTGRNTIYF

abundance: -
d_gene: TRBD1
j_gene: TRBJ2-2
v_gene: TRBV6-1
CDR3nt: TGTGCCAGCAGTGAAGGACCTGGACAGGGGTTCGGGGAGCTGTTTTTT
CDR3aa: CASSEGPGQGFGELFF

abundance: once
d_gene: -
j_gene: TRBJ2-5
v_gene: TRBV6-2/TRBV6-3
CDR3nt: TGTGCCAGCAGTCGCCTGCTCCAAGAGACCCAGTACTTC
CDR3aa: CASSRLLQETQYF

abundance: -
d_gene: -
j_gene: TRBJ1-2
v_gene: TRBV29-1
CDR3nt: TGCAGCGTGGATACACGTAACTATGGCTACACCTTC
CDR3aa: CSVDTRNYGYTF

abundance: -
d_gene: -
j_gene: TRBJ2-1
v_gene: TRBV6-5
CDR3nt: TGTGCCAGCAGTTACGCGGGGTACCAAAATAGGCAGTTCTTC
CDR3aa: CASSYAGYQNRQFF

abundance: once
d_gene: -
j_gene: TRBJ1-5
v_gene: TRBV2
CDR3nt: TGTGCCAGCGAGAACACCTATAGCAATCAGCCCCAGCATTTT
CDR3aa: CASENTYSNQPQHF

abundance: -
d_gene: -
j_gene: TRBJ1-3
v_gene: TRBV18
CDR3nt: TGTGCCAGCTCACCACCCGGGGAACCTGGAAACACCATATATTTT
CDR3aa: CASSPPGEPGNTIYF

abundance: -
d_gene: -
j_gene: TRBJ2-7
v_gene: TRBV18
CDR3nt: TGTGCCAGCTCTCCGGACCTAACGGGCTACGAGCAGTACTTC
CDR3aa: CASSPDLTGYEQYF

abundance: -
d_gene: TRBD2
j_gene: TRBJ2-1
v_gene: TRBV12-3/TRBV12-4
CDR3nt: TGTGCCAGCAGTACTAGCGAAGAGCAGTTCTTC
CDR3aa: CASSTSEEQFF

abundance: -
d_gene: TRBD1
j_gene: TRBJ1-4
v_gene: TRBV7-2
CDR3nt: TGTGCCAGCAGCCCAAGGACAGGGGGGTGGATGGCGACTAATGAAAAACTGTTTTTT
CDR3aa: CASSPRTGGWMATNEKLFF